The present T cell receptor beta chain was sequenced within a study of shared clonotypes between healthy human individuals. Study results and limitations: Estimated richness values were generally larger in naive subsets than in memory subsets. Investigators expected sequencing depth to affect clonotype sharing among donors.

Only CD45RO-negative cells positively selected for CCR7 counted as naive CD8 cells, so terminally differentiated effector memory CD45RA+ cells were excluded. Caucasian adults residing in Nashville, Tennessee made up all the donors. In the case of this clone: Its specificity is not known.

Original processing methods: Junction-only immunoSEQ data arrived without quality scores, meaning filtering differed. This table comes from immunoSEQ multiplex PCR, and its TCRdb copy is limited to in-frame clones, with some not included. V and J calls and clone size are those listed in that table; D and trimming were worked out from the DNA. The data hold 600,000 or so clones, with roughly 98% observed a single time. Germline CDR1 reads MNHEY; CDR2 reads SVGAGI. V was cut by 6 bases and J by 3 bases, with 18 bases left in between. This CDR3 region has 15 residues. The sequenced sample was naive CD8+ T cells sorted from blood. This clonotype was obtained from a man in his thirties or forties in good health. The rearrangement links TRBV6-5 to TRBJ2-7, with D tentatively TRBD2 (7 bases). The CDR3 loop reads CASRPSQGGGYEQYF. CDR3 bases: TGTGCCAGCAGACCCAGCCAGGGAGGGGGCTACGAGCAGTACTTC.